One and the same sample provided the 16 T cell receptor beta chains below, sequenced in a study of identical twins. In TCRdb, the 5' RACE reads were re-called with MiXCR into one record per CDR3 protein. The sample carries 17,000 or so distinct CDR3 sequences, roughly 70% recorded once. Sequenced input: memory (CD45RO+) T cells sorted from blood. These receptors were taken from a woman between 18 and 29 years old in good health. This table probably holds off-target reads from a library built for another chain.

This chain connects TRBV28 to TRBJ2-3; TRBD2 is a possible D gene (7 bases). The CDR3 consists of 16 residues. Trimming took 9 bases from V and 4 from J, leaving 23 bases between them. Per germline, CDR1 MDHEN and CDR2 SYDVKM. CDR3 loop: CASSPHYRAGADTQYF. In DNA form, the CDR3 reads TGTGCCAGTTCCCCGCACTACAGGGCGGGAGCAGATACGCAGTATTTT.

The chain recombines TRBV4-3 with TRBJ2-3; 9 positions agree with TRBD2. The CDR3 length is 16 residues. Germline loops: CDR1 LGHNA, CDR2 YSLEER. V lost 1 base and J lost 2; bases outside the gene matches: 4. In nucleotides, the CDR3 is TGCGCCAGCAGCCAAGCTAGCGGGGCTGACACAGATACGCAGTATTTT. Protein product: CASSQASGADTDTQYF.

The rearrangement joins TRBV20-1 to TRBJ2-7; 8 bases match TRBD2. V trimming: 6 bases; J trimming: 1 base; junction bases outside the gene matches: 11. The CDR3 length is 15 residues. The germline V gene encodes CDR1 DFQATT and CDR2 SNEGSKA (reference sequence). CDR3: CSAAITSGGSYEQYF. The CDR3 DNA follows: TGCAGTGCCGCCATCACTAGCGGAGGGTCCTACGAGCAGTACTTC.

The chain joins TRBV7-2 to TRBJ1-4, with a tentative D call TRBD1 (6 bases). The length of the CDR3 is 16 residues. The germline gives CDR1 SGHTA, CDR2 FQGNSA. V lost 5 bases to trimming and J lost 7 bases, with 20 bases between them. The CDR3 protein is CASSPRASGAGEKLFF. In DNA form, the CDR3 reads TGTGCCAGCAGCCCCCGGGCATCGGGGGCTGGTGAAAAACTGTTTTTT.

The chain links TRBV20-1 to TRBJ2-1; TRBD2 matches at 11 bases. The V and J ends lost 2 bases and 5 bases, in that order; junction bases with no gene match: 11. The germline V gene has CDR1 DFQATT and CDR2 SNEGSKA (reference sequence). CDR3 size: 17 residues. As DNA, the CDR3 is TGCAGTGCTAGACTCGCCCGGGCTAGCGGGAGGCACAATGAGCAGTTCTTC. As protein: CSARLARASGRHNEQFF.

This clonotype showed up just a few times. As DNA, the CDR3 is TGTGCCAGCAGCCTCGAGGGAGGCGGGAACAACTTCAATGAGCAGTTCTTC. Amino acids: CASSLEGGGNNFNEQFF. This sequence joins TRBV7-9 and TRBJ2-1; perhaps TRBD2 as D (6 bases). Germline V lookup: CDR1 SEHNR, CDR2 FQNEAQ (reference sequence). The CDR3 spans 17 residues. V was trimmed by 5 bases and J by 6 bases, leaving 23 bases between them.

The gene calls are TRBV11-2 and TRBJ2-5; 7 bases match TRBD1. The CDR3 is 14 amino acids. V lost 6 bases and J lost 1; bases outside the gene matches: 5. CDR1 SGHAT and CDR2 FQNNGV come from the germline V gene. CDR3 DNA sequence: TGTGCCAGCAGAACAGGGGCACCCCAAGAGACCCAGTACTTC. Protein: CASRTGAPQETQYF.

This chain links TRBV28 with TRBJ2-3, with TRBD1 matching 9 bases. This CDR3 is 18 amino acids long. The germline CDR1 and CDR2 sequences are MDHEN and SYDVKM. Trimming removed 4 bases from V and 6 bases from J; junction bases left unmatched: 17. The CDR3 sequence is CASSSSPSTGGLRDTQYF. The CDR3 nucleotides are TGTGCCAGCAGTTCCTCCCCCTCTACAGGGGGCTTACGTGATACGCAGTATTTT.

The CDR3 protein is CASSQDRWYEQYF. Written as DNA, the CDR3 is TGCGCCAGCAGCCAAGATAGGTGGTACGAGCAGTACTTC. This chain uses TRBV4-3 with TRBJ2-7; D unresolved. CDR3 length equals 13 residues. The germline V gene has CDR1 LGHNA and CDR2 YSLEER. The V gene lost 0 bases and the J gene lost 4 bases, with 7 bases spanning the gap.

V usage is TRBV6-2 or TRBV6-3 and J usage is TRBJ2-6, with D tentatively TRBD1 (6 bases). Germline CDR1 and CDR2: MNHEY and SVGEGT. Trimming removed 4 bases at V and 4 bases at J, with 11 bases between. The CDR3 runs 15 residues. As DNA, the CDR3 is TGTGCCAGCAGTTTTACAGGGTACGGGGCCAACGTCCTGACTTTC. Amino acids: CASSFTGYGANVLTF.

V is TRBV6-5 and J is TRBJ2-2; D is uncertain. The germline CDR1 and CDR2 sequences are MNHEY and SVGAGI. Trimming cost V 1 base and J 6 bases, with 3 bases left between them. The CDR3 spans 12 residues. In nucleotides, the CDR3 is TGTGCCAGCAGTTACTTGCCCGGGGAGCTGTTTTTT. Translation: CASSYLPGELFF.

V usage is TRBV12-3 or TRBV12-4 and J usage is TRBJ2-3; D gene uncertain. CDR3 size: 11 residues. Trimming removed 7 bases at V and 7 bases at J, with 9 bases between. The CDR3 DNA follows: TGTGCCAGCACCCTAGGGAATACGCAGTATTTT. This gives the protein CASTLGNTQYF.

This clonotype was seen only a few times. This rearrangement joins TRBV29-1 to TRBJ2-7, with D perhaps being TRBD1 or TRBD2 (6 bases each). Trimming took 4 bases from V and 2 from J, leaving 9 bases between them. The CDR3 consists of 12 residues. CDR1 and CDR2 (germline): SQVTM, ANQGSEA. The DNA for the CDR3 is TGCAGCGTTGGGAGGGGGACCTACGAGCAGTACTTC. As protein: CSVGRGTYEQYF.

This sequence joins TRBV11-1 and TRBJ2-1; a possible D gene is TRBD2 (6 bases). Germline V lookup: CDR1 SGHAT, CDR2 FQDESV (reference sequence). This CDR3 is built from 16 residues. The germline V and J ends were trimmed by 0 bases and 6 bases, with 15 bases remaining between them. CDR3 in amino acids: CASSLAYSGLANEQFF. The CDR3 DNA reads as TGTGCCAGCAGCTTAGCATATAGCGGTCTGGCCAATGAGCAGTTCTTC. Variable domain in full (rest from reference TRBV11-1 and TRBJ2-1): EAEVAQSPRYKITEKSQAVAFWCDPISGHATLYWYRQILGQGPELLVQFQDESVVDDSQLPKDRFSAERLKGVDSTLKIQPAELGDSAMYLCASSLAYSGLANEQFFGPGTRLTVL.

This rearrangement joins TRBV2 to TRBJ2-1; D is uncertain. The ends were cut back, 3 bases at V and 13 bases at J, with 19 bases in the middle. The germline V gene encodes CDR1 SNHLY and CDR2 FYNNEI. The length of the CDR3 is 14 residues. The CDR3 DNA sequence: TGTGCCAGCAGTGACGGCTACGGGCCCCGGTCCCAGTTCTTC. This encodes CASSDGYGPRSQFF.

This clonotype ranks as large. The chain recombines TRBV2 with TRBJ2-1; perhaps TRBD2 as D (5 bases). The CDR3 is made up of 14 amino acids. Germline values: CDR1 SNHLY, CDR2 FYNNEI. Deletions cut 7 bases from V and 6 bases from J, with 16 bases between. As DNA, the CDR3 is TGTGCCAGCATACTTGAGGGAGTAAGCAATGAGCAGTTCTTC. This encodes CASILEGVSNEQFF.